Below, one T cell receptor beta chain is given with its context. This record comes from a study of shared clonotypes between healthy human individuals. The repertoire was sequenced with immunoSEQ multiplex PCR; TCRdb's copy has only in-frame clones and lacks some. The table includes more than 1,200,000 clones, 98% detected once. V lost 5 bases and J lost 0, with 16 bases in between. This CDR3 spans 16 amino acids. CDR1 is SQVTM, CDR2 ANQGSEA, per germline. The rearrangement links TRBV29-1 to TRBJ1-4; D perhaps matches TRBD1 (5 bases). Sequences were obtained from naive CD4+ T cells sorted from blood. Documented subset: CD45RA+ positively selected. This TCR was recovered from a man aged 25 to 45 in good health. CDR3 sequence: CSVLGVADSTNEKLFF. In nucleotides, the CDR3 is TGCAGCGTTCTAGGGGTGGCTGACTCAACTAATGAAAAACTGTTTTTT.